This is a list of T cell receptor beta chains from one sample in a study of control samples from healthy donors and cancer patients. The method was immunoSEQ multiplex PCR; TCRdb's version includes in-frame clones alone and lacks a portion of them. The sample has over 40,000 clones, about nine tenths seen once. Sequencing was performed on PBMCs. These receptors originate from a man aged 45 to 65 with head and neck cancer. Both conserved end residues are part of each CDR3. D genes are given only for firm matches. Some rows mark clone size as missing; the rest say once, few, many or name a class of expanded clone.

v_gene	d_gene	abundance	j_gene	CDR3nt	CDR3aa
TRBV2	TRBD1	.	TRBJ2-5	TGTGCCAGCAGTGACGCGACAGGGGTCAGGGAGACCCAGTACTTC	CASSDATGVRETQYF
TRBV28	.	.	TRBJ2-7	TGTGCCAGCAGACCATCAGCGGTACCCTCCTACGAGCAGTACTTC	CASRPSAVPSYEQYF
TRBV5-8	TRBD1	.	TRBJ1-5	TGTGCCAGCAGCGGGGGACAGGGGGGAAATCAGCCCCAGCATTTT	CASSGGQGGNQPQHF
TRBV27	.	.	TRBJ1-2	TGTGCCAGCAGTTTAGGCAGGGGAGGAAGGTATGGCTACACCTTC	CASSLGRGGRYGYTF
TRBV21-1	.	.	TRBJ2-7	TGTGCCAGCAGCCCAGAAGGGGGTCTCTCCTACGAGCAGTACTTC	CASSPEGGLSYEQYF
TRBV5-4	TRBD1	.	TRBJ2-5	TGTGCCAGCAGCTTCGAGGACAGGGGGCTGGAGACCCAGTACTTC	CASSFEDRGLETQYF
TRBV28	.	.	TRBJ1-6	TGTGCCAGCAGCACAAGTAGGAATTCACCCCTCCACTTT	CASSTSRNSPLHF
TRBV7-2	TRBD2	.	TRBJ2-7	TGTGCCAGCAGCTTACTAGCGGGGTTCTCCTACGAGCAGTACTTC	CASSLLAGFSYEQYF
TRBV6-1	.	.	TRBJ2-3	TGTGCCAGCAGTGAATATGGGCCAGGGAGAGATACGCAGTATTTT	CASSEYGPGRDTQYF
TRBV19	.	once	TRBJ1-6	TGTGCCAGTGCGGGTTACGATTCACCCCTCCACTTT	CASAGYDSPLHF
TRBV15	.	.	TRBJ2-2	TGTGCCACCAGCAGACTAGCCGACACCGGGGAGCTGTTTTTT	CATSRLADTGELFF
TRBV7-3	.	.	TRBJ1-2	TGTGCCAGCAGCTTTAGCCGGGTTATCTATGGCTACACCTTC	CASSFSRVIYGYTF
TRBV29-1	.	.	TRBJ2-1	TGCAGCGTTGGCCGGCCGGGATTCCACAACAATGAGCAGTTCTTC	CSVGRPGFHNNEQFF
TRBV6-4	TRBD2	.	TRBJ2-1	TGTGCCAGCAGTACTCTAGCGGGAGAGCGGGGCTACAATGAGCAGTTCTTC	CASSTLAGERGYNEQFF
TRBV5-4	.	.	TRBJ2-1	TGTGCCAGCAGCTGGAACCTTAAGAGGCGGTTCTTC	CASSWNLKRRFF
TRBV7-2	TRBD2	.	TRBJ2-1	TGTGCCAGCAGCTTCTTTAGCGGGCCCTACAATGAGCAGTTCTTC	CASSFFSGPYNEQFF
TRBV7-8	.	few	TRBJ2-5	TGTGCCAGCAGCCCCAAAGAGACCCAGTACTTC	CASSPKETQYF
TRBV5-6	TRBD2	once	TRBJ2-3	TGTGCCAGCAGCCGTAGCGGGGCCACAGATACGCAGTATTTT	CASSRSGATDTQYF